The entry below describes one TCR beta chain. The germline V gene encodes CDR1 DFQATT and CDR2 SNEGSKA (reference sequence). V was shortened by 4 bases and J by 1 base, with 13 bases between the two germline ends. This CDR3 is built from 14 residues. This specimen belongs to a study of blood T cells in healthy people across ages. Sample-barcoded 5' priming and a J-beta primer mix drove a second PCR of 7 to 11 cycles. From the 5' RACE reads, TCRdb called clonotypes with MiXCR, one entry per CDR3 protein. The repertoire holds roughly 2 million distinct CDR3 sequences, with less than 50% as singletons. Sequencing was carried out using blood. This receptor was obtained from a woman between 40 and 55 years old in good health. The chain joins TRBV20-1 to TRBJ2-5; a possible D gene is TRBD1 (5 bases). The CDR3 here is CSATKTVLQETQYF. The CDR3, as DNA: TGCAGTGCTACCAAGACAGTACTCCAAGAGACCCAGTACTTC.